Below, 12 T cell receptor beta chains from the same sample are listed, as sequenced in a study of blood T cells in healthy people across ages. For the second PCR, which ran for about 6 to 11 cycles, a sample-barcoded 5' primer and a J-beta primer mix were used. MiXCR was run by TCRdb on the 5' RACE reads, yielding one entry per CDR3 protein. The sample lists around 750,000 distinct CDR3 sequences, about 48% occurring once. The specimen was blood. The origin of the receptors is a man older than 75 in good health.

This clonotype was counted a single time. This sequence joins TRBV20-1 and TRBJ2-1; the D gene is possibly TRBD2 (5 bases). From germline, CDR1 is DFQATT and CDR2 SNEGSKA (reference sequence). With 7 bases removed from V and 1 base from J, the gap between germline ends came to 14 bases. This CDR3 is 14 amino acids long. The CDR3: CSGRGPQSYNEQFF. CDR3 coding DNA: TGCAGTGGCCGAGGGCCTCAGTCCTACAATGAGCAGTTCTTC.

This clonotype was found a few times. DNA for the CDR3: TGTGCCAGCAGCTCCGGACAGGGGGCAGCAGATACGCAGTATTTT. Residues: CASSSGQGAADTQYF. V gene TRBV7-8 combines with J gene TRBJ2-3; 11 bases match TRBD1. The CDR3 spans 15 residues. From germline, CDR1 is SGHVS and CDR2 FQNEAQ. Trimming removed 4 bases from V and 4 bases from J; junction bases left unmatched: 4.

The V gene is TRBV20-1, the J gene TRBJ1-1; possible D gene TRBD1, 5 bases. With 7 bases removed from V and 5 bases from J, the gap between germline ends came to 14 bases. The CDR3 has 12 amino acids. CDR1 and CDR2 (germline): DFQATT, SNEGSKA (reference sequence). This CDR3 reads CSVTVNRTEAFF. The CDR3 DNA reads as TGCAGTGTCACGGTTAACAGGACTGAAGCTTTCTTT.

This rearrangement joins TRBV2 to TRBJ2-3; 8 nucleotides match TRBD1. Germline CDR1 SNHLY, CDR2 FYNNEI. The CDR3 has 16 amino acids. The ends lost 4 bases at V and 14 bases at J; junction bases unmatched: 20. The CDR3 bases are TGTGCCAGCAGTGGACGCGACAGGGGAGGAGGCAGATACGCGTATTTT. Protein sequence: CASSGRDRGGGRYAYF.

The chain joins TRBV5-1 to TRBJ2-3; 11 bases align to TRBD2. V gave up 3 bases and J gave up 6 bases; unmatched junction bases: 9. CDR1 and CDR2 from the germline V gene are SGHRS and YFSETQ. This CDR3 has 16 residues. The CDR3 coding sequence is TGCGCCAGCAGCTCGGGACTAGCGGAACTCCCGGATACGCAGTATTTT. Its translation: CASSSGLAELPDTQYF.

This sequence joins TRBV12-3 or TRBV12-4 and TRBJ2-1; D is unresolved. The CDR3 runs to 13 residues. The V and J ends lost 3 bases and 10 bases respectively, with 13 bases between them. The chain's CDR3 is CASSFVGVHEQFF. CDR3 nucleotides: TGTGCCAGCAGTTTTGTTGGGGTCCACGAGCAGTTCTTC.

V is TRBV3-1 and J is TRBJ2-5; unclear D gene. Deletions cut 1 base from V and 5 bases from J, with 11 bases between. Germline V gives CDR1 LGHDT, CDR2 YNNKEL (reference sequence). The CDR3 extends over 14 amino acids. The CDR3: CASSQASGSETQYF. For the CDR3, the DNA is TGTGCCAGCAGCCAAGCTTCGGGTAGCGAGACCCAGTACTTC.

V and J are TRBV7-2 and TRBJ2-3; 10 bases are a match to TRBD2. This CDR3 is built from 16 residues. J gave up 3 bases and V 5 bases, and 8 bases lay outside the gene matches. The germline CDR1 and CDR2 sequences are SGHTA and FQGNSA. The CDR3 nucleotides are TGTGCCAGCAGCCGCATCAGCGGGAGGGGAACAGATACGCAGTATTTT. Amino acids: CASSRISGRGTDTQYF.

The chain has TRBV11-1 and TRBJ2-7; D possibly matches TRBD1 or TRBD2 (5 bases each). Germline V gene data show CDR1 as SGHAT and CDR2 as FQDESV (reference sequence). The CDR3 loop spans 16 amino acids. The V and J ends lost 5 bases and 0 bases respectively, with 17 bases between them. CDR3 DNA: TGTGCCAGCAGCCCAGCTCGGGGCAGGACCTCCTACGAGCAGTACTTC. This translates into CASSPARGRTSYEQYF.

This clonotype was observed a handful of times. This rearrangement joins TRBV3-1 to TRBJ1-2; D gene unclear. V gave up 1 base and J gave up 2 bases, with 8 bases separating them. CDR1 is LGHDT and CDR2 is YNNKEL in the germline V gene (reference sequence). The CDR3 sequence is 14 residues long. CDR3 DNA sequence: TGTGCCAGCAGCCAAGGTGGCAGGAACTATGGCTACACCTTC. This encodes CASSQGGRNYGYTF.

The V call is TRBV29-1, the J call TRBJ1-2; D remains unclear. V gave up 6 bases and J gave up 4 bases, with 15 bases separating them. The CDR3 is 13 amino acids. Germline-derived CDR1 and CDR2 are SQVTM and ANQGSEA. In DNA, the CDR3 is TGCAGCGTAAAGGACCAAAGTGTCTATGGCTACACCTTC. Its protein product is CSVKDQSVYGYTF. Supplemented by reference TRBV29-1 and TRBJ1-2, the full variable domain reads SAVISQKPSRDICQRGTSLTIQCQVDSQVTMMFWYRQQPGQSLTLIATANQGSEATYESGFVIDKFPISRPNLTFSTLTVSNMSPEDSSIYLCSVKDQSVYGYTFGSGTRLTVV.

The CDR3: CSASFQQQFF. The CDR3 coding sequence is TGCAGTGCTAGTTTCCAGCAGCAGTTCTTC. The chain carries TRBV20-1 and TRBJ2-1; D not resolved. The CDR3 is 10 residues long. Trimming stripped 3 bases from V and 11 bases from J, with 8 bases between. Germline V gene lookup returns CDR1 DFQATT and CDR2 SNEGSKA (reference sequence).